This paragraph covers one T cell receptor (beta chain) sequence. This record comes from a study of blood T cell repertoires in COVID-19. With 7 bases removed from V and 5 bases from J, the gap between germline ends came to 7 bases. The CDR3 length is 12 residues. The germline gives CDR1 KGHDR, CDR2 SFDVKD. Profiling relied on immunoSEQ multiplex PCR, and the TCRdb table lists in-frame clones only, not all of them. The sample carries fewer than 250,000 clones, 70% to 80% recorded once. Sequencing used peripheral blood. This TCR was sampled from a woman aged 45-59 years with acute or convalescent COVID-19. The J gene is TRBJ2-2, the V gene TRBV24-1; D possibly corresponds to TRBD1 (6 bases). CDR3: CATRQGTGELFF. DNA for the CDR3: TGTGCCACCAGACAGGGAACCGGGGAGCTGTTTTTT.